Reported below is one TCR beta chain. What it binds is unknown. At one of its ends the junction is not consistent with the germline gene, which may arise from a read error. The CDR3 sequence is 12 residues long. Germline assignment: CDR1 LGHDT and CDR2 YNNKEL (reference sequence). This sample was included in a study of regulatory T cells in long-lasting Graves disease. Overall study findings and caveats: The small sample size may have reduced accuracy.

Arm-PCR with iRepertoire HTBI primers amplified the CDR3 regions for these TCR beta libraries. TCRdb re-called the multiplex PCR reads with MiXCR, one entry per CDR3 protein. The sample contains about 470,000 distinct CDR3 sequences, more than 20% of which appear only once. Indicated time point: persistent/refractory GD, antithyroid drugs over 5 years with positive TRAb. After RNA was extracted from PBMCs, the TCR library was made from it. The TCR comes from a female donor with Graves disease. The chain employs TRBV3-1 and TRBJ2-7; D tentatively fits TRBD1 or TRBD2 (5 bases each). The material sequenced was peripheral blood mononuclear cells (PBMCs), taken when the disease was refractory, from a patient treated with antithyroid drugs. For the CDR3, the DNA is TGTGCCGGCAGTCTTTTGGGGACCGAGCAGTACTTC. Protein sequence: CAGSLLGTEQYF.